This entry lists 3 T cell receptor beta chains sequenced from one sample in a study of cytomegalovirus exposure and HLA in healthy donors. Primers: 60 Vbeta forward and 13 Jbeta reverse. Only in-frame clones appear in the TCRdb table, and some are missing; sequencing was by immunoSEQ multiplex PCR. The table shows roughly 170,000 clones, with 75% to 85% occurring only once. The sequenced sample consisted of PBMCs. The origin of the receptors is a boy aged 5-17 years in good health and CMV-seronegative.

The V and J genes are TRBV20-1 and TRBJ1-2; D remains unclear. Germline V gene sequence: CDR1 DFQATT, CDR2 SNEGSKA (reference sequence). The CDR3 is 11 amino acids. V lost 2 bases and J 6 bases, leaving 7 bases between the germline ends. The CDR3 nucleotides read TGCAGTGCTAGAACAGTAAATGGCTACACCTTC. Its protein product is CSARTVNGYTF.

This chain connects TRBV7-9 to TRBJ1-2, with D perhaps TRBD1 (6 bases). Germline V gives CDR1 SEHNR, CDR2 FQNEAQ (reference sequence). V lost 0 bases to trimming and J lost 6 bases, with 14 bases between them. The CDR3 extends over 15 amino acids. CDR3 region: CASSLAGGQQNGYTF. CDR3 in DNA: TGTGCCAGCAGCTTAGCGGGGGGGCAGCAGAATGGCTACACCTTC.

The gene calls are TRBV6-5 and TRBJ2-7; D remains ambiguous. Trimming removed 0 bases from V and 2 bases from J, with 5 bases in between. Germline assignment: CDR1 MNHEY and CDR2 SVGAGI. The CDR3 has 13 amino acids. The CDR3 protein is CASSYSQAYEQYF. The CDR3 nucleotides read TGTGCCAGCAGTTACTCCCAGGCCTACGAGCAGTACTTC.